This TCR beta chain stems from a study of PD-1 blockade in mismatch repair-deficient tumors. This clone appeared a single time. Every patient had mismatch repair deficiency by PCR or immunohistochemistry. Data came from immunoSEQ multiplex PCR; TCRdb stores just in-frame clones and leaves some out. The sample includes 49,000 or so clones, 81% of them seen just once. CDR1 is ENHRY, CDR2 SYGVKD, per germline. Germline trimming cut 6 bases from V and 6 bases from J; bases unmatched to any gene: 11. The CDR3 has 14 residues. Sequencing was performed on peripheral blood, taken 20 weeks after starting pembrolizumab. This TCR came from an adult with mismatch repair-deficient cancer. The rearrangement links TRBV10-3 to TRBJ2-7; 7 bases are shared with TRBD1. CDR3 amino acids: CAIRKGQSEGEQYF. CDR3 bases: TGTGCCATCAGGAAGGGACAGTCGGAAGGCGAGCAGTACTTC.